A selection of T cell receptor beta chains follows, all from one sample in a study of type 1 regulatory T cells. Their antigens remain unidentified. TCRdb passed the reads through MiXCR, listing each CDR3 protein once. The repertoire holds roughly 25,000 distinct CDR3 sequences, with 72% as singletons. Sample: cultured T cells, either the whole culture or a sorted T cell fraction (not recorded which). These receptors were taken from a human donor in good health. CDR3s include the opening cysteine and the closing phenylalanine or tryptophan. D genes are given only for firm matches. Clone size is stated in some rows and not others, as once, few, many or a class when expanded.

j_call	d_call	clone_size	v_call	cdr3_aa	cdr3_nt
TRBJ2-3	TRBD2	NA	TRBV4-2	CASSLVSGASTDTQYF	TGTGCCAGCAGCCTCGTTAGCGGGGCAAGTACAGATACGCAGTATTTT
TRBJ1-4	TRBD1	few	TRBV7-9	CASSLGQGGEKLFF	TGTGCCAGCAGCTTAGGACAGGGGGGCGAAAAACTGTTTTTT
TRBJ2-1	TRBD2	once	TRBV20-1	CSARDTGTSGGVYNEQFF	TGCAGTGCTAGAGACACCGGGACTAGCGGGGGGGTCTACAATGAGCAGTTCTTC
TRBJ2-5	NA	few	TRBV5-1	CASSLSSQRETQYF	TGCGCCAGCAGCTTGTCTTCCCAACGCGAGACCCAGTACTTC
TRBJ2-7	TRBD1	NA	TRBV6-6	CASSKTGGTSYEQYF	TGTGCCAGCAGCAAGACAGGGGGGACATCCTACGAGCAGTACTTC
TRBJ1-1	TRBD1	NA	TRBV27	CASSLGTGGSLNTEAFF	TGTGCCAGCAGTTTAGGGACAGGGGGCTCCCTGAACACTGAAGCTTTCTTT
TRBJ1-2	TRBD1	NA	TRBV6-5	CASSYRNRGLTGYTF	TGTGCCAGCAGTTACCGTAACAGGGGGCTGACTGGCTACACCTTC
TRBJ2-5	TRBD1	NA	TRBV7-9	CASSQGTVGETQYF	TGTGCCAGCAGCCAGGGGACAGTGGGCGAGACCCAGTACTTC
TRBJ1-1	NA	once	TRBV5-1	CASSLGSMNTEAFF	TGCGCCAGCAGCTTGGGAAGCATGAACACTGAAGCTTTCTTT
TRBJ2-3	TRBD2	NA	TRBV20-1	CSSPTSGTSGPGTNTQYF	TGCAGCTCACCTACTTCCGGGACTAGCGGGCCGGGCACGAATACGCAGTATTTT
TRBJ2-1	NA	NA	TRBV5-1	CASSLGRLNEQFF	TGCGCCAGTAGTCTCGGGCGTCTCAATGAGCAGTTCTTC
TRBJ2-5	NA	NA	TRBV10-3	CAISGTGETQYF	TGTGCCATCAGTGGAACGGGAGAGACCCAGTACTTC
TRBJ1-3	TRBD1	NA	TRBV29-1	CSVETGRGRFGNTIYF	TGCAGCGTTGAGACTGGCAGGGGGCGATTTGGAAACACCATATATTTT
TRBJ1-6	NA	NA	TRBV5-1	CASSFQAIGVDSPLHF	TGCGCCAGCAGCTTCCAGGCCATCGGGGTGGATTCACCCCTCCACTTT
TRBJ2-2	TRBD2	NA	TRBV5-1	CASSRLSGGMNTGELFF	TGCGCCAGCAGCCGACTGTCGGGGGGTATGAACACCGGGGAGCTGTTTTTT
TRBJ1-6	TRBD1	NA	TRBV5-1	CASSLGGQVSPLHF	TGCGCCAGCAGCTTGGGGGGACAGGTCTCACCCCTCCACTTT
TRBJ1-4	NA	NA	TRBV20-1	CSAYPPLGQLINEKLFF	TGCAGTGCCTACCCCCCGCTCGGCCAGTTAATTAATGAAAAACTGTTTTTT
TRBJ1-3	NA	NA	TRBV25-1	CASIRSGGGNTIYF	TGTGCCAGCATCCGCTCCGGGGGTGGAAACACCATATATTTT
TRBJ2-7	TRBD2	NA	TRBV5-1	CASSRGGYEQYF	TGCGCCAGCAGCCGGGGGGGCTACGAGCAGTACTTC
TRBJ2-5	NA	few	TRBV6-6	CASSEVPRETQYF	TGTGCCAGCAGCGAAGTCCCGCGAGAGACCCAGTACTTC
TRBJ2-7	TRBD2	NA	TRBV9	CASSAGGAVYEQYF	TGTGCCAGCAGCGCCGGGGGGGCTGTCTACGAGCAGTACTTC
TRBJ1-2	TRBD1	once	TRBV12-3/TRBV12-4	CASSLSDRGSGYTF	TGTGCCAGCAGCTTGAGTGACAGGGGCTCTGGCTACACCTTC
TRBJ2-1	TRBD1	NA	TRBV9	CASSRTGGDNEQFF	TGTGCCAGCAGCAGGACAGGGGGAGACAATGAGCAGTTCTTC
TRBJ2-2	NA	once	TRBV24-1	CATTTGDTGELFF	TGTGCCACAACGACAGGAGACACCGGGGAGCTGTTTTTT
TRBJ2-3	NA	NA	TRBV7-9	CASSFSQGTDTQYF	TGTGCCAGCAGCTTCTCCCAGGGTACAGATACGCAGTATTTT
TRBJ2-1	TRBD2	once	TRBV5-4	CASSLDLLRGGGSYNEQFF	TGTGCCAGCAGCTTGGATCTGCTCCGGGGGGGGGGCTCCTACAATGAGCAGTTCTTC
TRBJ2-7	NA	NA	TRBV4-2	CASSQSSSLEQYF	TGTGCCAGCAGCCAATCAAGCAGCCTGGAGCAGTACTTC
TRBJ2-5	TRBD2	NA	TRBV30	CAWSAERLAGGPEIQYF	TGTGCCTGGAGTGCCGAACGACTAGCGGGGGGGCCAGAGATCCAGTACTTC
TRBJ1-5	TRBD1	NA	TRBV12-3/TRBV12-4	CASSLKGWTGFQPQHF	TGTGCCAGCAGTTTAAAGGGGTGGACAGGGTTTCAGCCCCAGCATTTT
TRBJ2-1	NA	few	TRBV11-3	CASSLSQEREQFF	TGTGCCAGCAGCTTAAGTCAGGAGCGTGAGCAGTTCTTC
TRBJ1-4	TRBD1	few	TRBV6-6	CASSRWTGPRTNEKLFF	TGTGCCAGCAGTAGATGGACAGGGCCTAGGACTAATGAAAAACTGTTTTTT
TRBJ1-5	TRBD1	once	TRBV6-5	CASSYTGTGGESQHF	TGTGCCAGCAGTTACACAGGGACAGGGGGCGAGTCCCAGCATTTT
TRBJ2-3	NA	NA	TRBV7-2	CASSLGGQGSDTQYF	TGTGCCAGCAGCTTAGGGGGGCAGGGTTCAGATACGCAGTATTTT
TRBJ1-1	NA	NA	TRBV30	CAWSVVGNTEAFF	TGTGCCTGGAGTGTAGTCGGCAACACTGAAGCTTTCTTT
TRBJ1-1	TRBD1	NA	TRBV7-9	CASSLPPGQGSTEAFF	TGTGCCAGCAGCTTACCCCCCGGACAGGGGAGCACTGAAGCTTTCTTT